These T cell receptor beta chains were read from a single sample in a study of T cells in Graves' hyperthyroidism and ophthalmopathy. TCRdb used MiXCR to reprocess the multiplex PCR reads, holding one entry per CDR3 protein. The table records fewer than 650,000 distinct CDR3 sequences, less than 15% of them present only once. Sample: blood. The receptors were sampled from a woman aged 40 to 50 with Graves' hyperthyroidism. CDR3s leave out the opening cysteine and the closing phenylalanine or tryptophan.

CDR3 protein: ASRYRNTEAF
V gene: TRBV6-4
J gene: TRBJ1-1

CDR3 protein: ASSYSGDPETQY
V gene: TRBV6-6
J gene: TRBJ2-5

CDR3 protein: ASSNRGADNSPLH
V gene: TRBV11-3
J gene: TRBJ1-6

CDR3 protein: SVGQSTKAF
V gene: TRBV29-1
J gene: TRBJ1-1

CDR3 protein: SARKEYQETQY
V gene: TRBV20-1
J gene: TRBJ2-5

CDR3 protein: ASSGSSGRVGEQY
V gene: TRBV2
J gene: TRBJ2-7

CDR3 protein: ASSQEESGSPYEQY
V gene: TRBV14
J gene: TRBJ2-7

CDR3 protein: ASSPNYNEQF
V gene: TRBV18
J gene: TRBJ2-1

CDR3 protein: ASSGPGLGSSEQY
V gene: TRBV5-1
J gene: TRBJ2-7

CDR3 protein: AWSVEGYTGELF
V gene: TRBV30
J gene: TRBJ2-2

CDR3 protein: ASSRTGGRAGTGELF
V gene: TRBV6-2/TRBV6-3
J gene: TRBJ2-2

CDR3 protein: ASSLEEETQY
V gene: TRBV12-3/TRBV12-4
J gene: TRBJ2-5

CDR3 protein: ASSSLTGEGYT
V gene: TRBV7-3
J gene: TRBJ1-2

CDR3 protein: ASSYSTQNTGELF
V gene: TRBV6-6
J gene: TRBJ2-2

CDR3 protein: ASSLLAGGVVDEQF
V gene: TRBV11-2
J gene: TRBJ2-1

CDR3 protein: ASSSNNEQF
V gene: TRBV28
J gene: TRBJ2-1

CDR3 protein: ASSQVAAGTSGSPLH
V gene: TRBV4-1
J gene: TRBJ1-6

CDR3 protein: ASSYRSTGDYGYT
V gene: TRBV11-3
J gene: TRBJ1-2

CDR3 protein: ASSYGRLISYEQY
V gene: TRBV11-2
J gene: TRBJ2-7

CDR3 protein: ASSSDSNQPRH
V gene: TRBV7-3
J gene: TRBJ1-5

CDR3 protein: ASSFSGAPQH
V gene: TRBV28
J gene: TRBJ1-5

CDR3 protein: ASSSSMGEAF
V gene: TRBV5-1
J gene: TRBJ1-1

CDR3 protein: AIGGNGYT
V gene: TRBV10-3
J gene: TRBJ1-2

CDR3 protein: ASSYRDSLYGYT
V gene: TRBV13
J gene: TRBJ1-2

CDR3 protein: ASSELAGLVGEQF
V gene: TRBV27
J gene: TRBJ2-1

CDR3 protein: ASSFKREIDEQF
V gene: TRBV12-3/TRBV12-4
J gene: TRBJ2-1

CDR3 protein: ASSQLQPNTEAF
V gene: TRBV3-1
J gene: TRBJ1-1

CDR3 protein: ASSIGGVLDPQY
V gene: TRBV19
J gene: TRBJ2-3

CDR3 protein: AWNLNSPLH
V gene: TRBV30
J gene: TRBJ1-6

CDR3 protein: ASQERDHSYNEQF
V gene: TRBV19
J gene: TRBJ2-1